This TCR beta chain was recorded in a study of graft-versus-host responses after intestinal transplantation. Study results and caveats: GvH clones appeared in recipient marrow, some first in ileum or blood.

Clones were sequenced by immunoSEQ multiplex PCR, and TCRdb holds only the in-frame ones, with some missing. Here the sample spans 100,000 to 120,000 clones, about 94% being singletons. This CDR3 has 18 residues. Per the germline V gene, CDR1 is SNHLY and CDR2 is FYNNEI. Trimming took 1 base from V and 0 from J; bases not matched to a gene: 8. Comment on this clone: Its target is not known.

The sequence derives from a human donor who received an intestinal transplant. The starting material was unstimulated CD8+ T cells sorted from spleen or lymph node cells, obtained before intestinal transplant. The chain employs TRBV2 and TRBJ2-1; 8 bases map to TRBD2. This chain's CDR3 is CASSEGVQRGSSYNEQFF. The CDR3 DNA follows: TGTGCCAGCAGTGAAGGGGTGCAGCGGGGGAGCTCCTACAATGAGCAGTTCTTC.